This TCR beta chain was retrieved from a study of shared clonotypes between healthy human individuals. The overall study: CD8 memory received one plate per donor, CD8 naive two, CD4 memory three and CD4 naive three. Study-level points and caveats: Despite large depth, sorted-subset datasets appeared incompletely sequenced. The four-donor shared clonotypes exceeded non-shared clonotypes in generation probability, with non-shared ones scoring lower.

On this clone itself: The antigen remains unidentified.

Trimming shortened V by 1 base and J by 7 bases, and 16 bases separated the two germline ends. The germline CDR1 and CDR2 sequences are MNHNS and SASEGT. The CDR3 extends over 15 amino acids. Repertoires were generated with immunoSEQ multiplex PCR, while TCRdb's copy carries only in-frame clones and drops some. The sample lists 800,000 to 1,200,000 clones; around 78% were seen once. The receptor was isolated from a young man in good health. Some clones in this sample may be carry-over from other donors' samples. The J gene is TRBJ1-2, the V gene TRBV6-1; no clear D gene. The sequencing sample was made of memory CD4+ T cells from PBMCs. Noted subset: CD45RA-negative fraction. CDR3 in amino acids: CASSEGKPWELGYTF. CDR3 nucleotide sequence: TGTGCCAGCAGTGAAGGAAAGCCGTGGGAGCTTGGCTACACCTTC.